These 6 T cell receptor beta chains originate from one sample sequenced in a study of T cells expressing NK-cell markers. TCRdb derives one entry per CDR3 protein from the 5' RACE reads, leaving out DNA. The record lists 500,000 to 700,000 distinct CDR3 sequences, of which the ten most abundant hold approximately 3.6%. Specimen: blood T cells: a sorted CD56 or NKG2C T cell subset, CD4+ or CD8+ T cells, or bulk PBMC T cells (not recorded which). These TCRs come from a man aged 18 to 29 in good health.

This CDR3 reads CASSAPGGSLYNEQFF. This sequence joins TRBV6-1 and TRBJ2-1; TCRdb's assignment of TRBD2 cannot be checked, as there is no DNA. Germline lookup yields CDR1 MNHNS and CDR2 SASEGT. The CDR3 length is 16 residues.

The rearrangement uses TRBV7-9 and TRBJ1-5. Germline V lookup: CDR1 SEHNR, CDR2 FQNEAQ (reference sequence). CDR3 length: 13 amino acids. CDR3: CASSLGVNQPQHF.

The genes are TRBV29-1 and TRBJ2-7. CDR1 and CDR2 (germline): SQVTM, ANQGSEA. This CDR3 has 13 residues. The CDR3 reads CSVGASLTYEQYF.

The chain carries TRBV7-6 and TRBJ1-2; TCRdb outputs TRBD1, but without DNA this stays unchecked. Germline V gives CDR1 SGHVS, CDR2 FNYEAQ. The CDR3 sequence is 13 residues long. The CDR3 reads CASSLRGGDGYTF.

The V gene is TRBV3-1, the J gene TRBJ2-7; TCRdb outputs TRBD2, but without DNA this stays unchecked. The CDR3 contains 17 residues. The germline V gene has CDR1 LGHDT and CDR2 YNNKEL (reference sequence). CDR3: CASSQITLGDFAYEQYF.

This chain links TRBV10-3 with TRBJ2-3; TCRdb lists TRBD2, though no DNA is available to test this call. This CDR3 is built from 15 residues. Germline assignment: CDR1 ENHRY and CDR2 SYGVKD. The CDR3: CAISILAGGPDTQYF.